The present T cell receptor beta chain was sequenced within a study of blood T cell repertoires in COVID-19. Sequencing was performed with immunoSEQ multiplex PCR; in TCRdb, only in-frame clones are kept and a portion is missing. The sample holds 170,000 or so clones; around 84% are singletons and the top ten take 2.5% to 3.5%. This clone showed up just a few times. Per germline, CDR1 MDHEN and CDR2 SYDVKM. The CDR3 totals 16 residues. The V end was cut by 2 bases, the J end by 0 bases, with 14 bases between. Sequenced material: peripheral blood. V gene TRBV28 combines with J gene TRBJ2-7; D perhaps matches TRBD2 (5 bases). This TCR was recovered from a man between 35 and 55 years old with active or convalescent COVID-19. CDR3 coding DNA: TGTGCCAGCAGTTTAGTCGCACGGGGTTCCTCCTACGAGCAGTACTTC. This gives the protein CASSLVARGSSYEQYF.